Below are 9 T cell receptor beta chains sequenced from a single sample in a study of cytomegalovirus exposure and HLA in healthy donors (dated by TCRdb to about 2017). The library came from the immunoSEQ multiplex PCR assay. The multiplex PCR relied on a mix of 60 forward primers for TCR Vbeta segments and 13 reverse primers for TCR Jbeta segments. Sourced from immuneACCESS, this table was stored by TCRdb with only in-frame sequences that have V and J called. A share of the clones is absent; for the studies checked, an unresolved V gene accounts for under half, and the remainder has no known explanation. The sample table holds 160,000 or so clones, of which around 74% were seen once. The ten largest account for about 2.3% of the sample. Input material: PBMCs. The receptors stem from a female donor in good health and CMV-seronegative.

This sequence joins TRBV6-1 and TRBJ2-5; no clear D gene. V was cut by 5 bases and J by 2 bases, with 12 bases left in between. The CDR3 contains 14 residues. The V gene's germline CDR1 is MNHNS and CDR2 SASEGT. CDR3 nucleotides: TGTGCCAGCAGTTTGACAAGCTTACAAGAGACCCAGTACTTC. This gives the protein CASSLTSLQETQYF.

The chain couples TRBV5-1 to TRBJ2-5, with 9 bases aligning to TRBD1. The DNA end lines up better with TRBJ2-7; the J call may be wrong. Germline V gene data show CDR1 as SGHRS and CDR2 as YFSETQ. This CDR3 has 15 amino acids. Here the CDR3 reads CASSTRYRGLYEQYF. Written as DNA, the CDR3 is TGCGCCAGCAGCACTAGGTACAGGGGGCTGTACGAGCAGTACTTC.

This chain uses TRBV4-2 with TRBJ2-7; the D gene is possibly TRBD1 (7 bases). The CDR3 spans 14 residues. Germline CDR1 LGHNA, CDR2 YNFKEQ. Trimming removed 6 bases from V and 3 bases from J, with 15 bases in between. DNA for the CDR3: TGTGCCAGCAGTGGGGGGACAGCTTTCTACGAGCAGTACTTC. Translating gives CASSGGTAFYEQYF.

This clone was detected a few times. The V gene is TRBV14, the J gene TRBJ2-3; 8 nucleotides agree with TRBD2. Looked up from germline, CDR1 is SGHDN and CDR2 is FVKESK. J gave up 0 bases and V 4 bases, and 3 bases lay outside the gene matches. This CDR3 is built from 15 residues. Here the CDR3 reads CASSRSGGSTDTQYF. The CDR3 region has the DNA TGTGCCAGCAGCCGGAGCGGGGGAAGCACAGATACGCAGTATTTT.

This clone was recorded a few times. This rearrangement joins TRBV30 to TRBJ1-3; TRBD1 matches at 8 bases. CDR3 length: 14 residues. Trimming took 3 bases from V and 4 from J; bases not matched to a gene: 5. Germline V gene lookup returns CDR1 GTSNPN and CDR2 SVGIG (reference sequence). CDR3 nucleotides: TGTGCCTGGAGGAACAGGGGGAACGGAAACACCATATATTTT. Translating gives CAWRNRGNGNTIYF.

This chain connects TRBV6-5 to TRBJ2-7; D ambiguous. The V end lost 8 bases, the J end lost 0 bases, and 14 bases lay between the germline ends. Germline CDR1 MNHEY, CDR2 SVGAGI. The CDR3 runs to 14 residues. CDR3: CASSTAVPSYEQYF. CDR3 in DNA: TGTGCCAGCTCAACGGCGGTGCCCTCCTACGAGCAGTACTTC.

This chain connects TRBV5-6 to TRBJ2-2, with 7 bases that match TRBD1. Germline loops: CDR1 SGHDT, CDR2 YYEEEE. The CDR3 sequence is 14 residues long. V lost 5 bases and J lost 4; bases outside the gene matches: 5. The CDR3 reads CASRPGQRTGELFF. For the CDR3, the DNA is TGTGCCAGCAGGCCGGGACAGCGCACCGGGGAGCTGTTTTTT.

V usage is TRBV9 and J usage is TRBJ2-5; 8 positions agree with TRBD2. The CDR3 loop spans 16 amino acids. Trimming cost V 3 bases and J 5 bases; bases outside gene matches: 12. In germline, CDR1 is SGDLS, CDR2 YYNGEE. CDR3 loop: CASSGDPGTRGETQYF. The DNA for the CDR3 is TGTGCCAGCAGCGGGGACCCCGGGACTAGGGGGGAGACCCAGTACTTC.

This clone has more than one count but fewer than ten. V usage is TRBV10-3 and J usage is TRBJ1-5; TRBD1 aligns across 7 bases. Germline CDR1 and CDR2: ENHRY and SYGVKD. Trimming cost V 10 bases and J 0 bases; bases outside gene matches: 9. This CDR3 comprises 15 residues. The CDR3 loop is CASRQGGDSNQPQHF. DNA for the CDR3: TGTGCCAGCCGACAGGGTGGGGATAGCAATCAGCCCCAGCATTTT.